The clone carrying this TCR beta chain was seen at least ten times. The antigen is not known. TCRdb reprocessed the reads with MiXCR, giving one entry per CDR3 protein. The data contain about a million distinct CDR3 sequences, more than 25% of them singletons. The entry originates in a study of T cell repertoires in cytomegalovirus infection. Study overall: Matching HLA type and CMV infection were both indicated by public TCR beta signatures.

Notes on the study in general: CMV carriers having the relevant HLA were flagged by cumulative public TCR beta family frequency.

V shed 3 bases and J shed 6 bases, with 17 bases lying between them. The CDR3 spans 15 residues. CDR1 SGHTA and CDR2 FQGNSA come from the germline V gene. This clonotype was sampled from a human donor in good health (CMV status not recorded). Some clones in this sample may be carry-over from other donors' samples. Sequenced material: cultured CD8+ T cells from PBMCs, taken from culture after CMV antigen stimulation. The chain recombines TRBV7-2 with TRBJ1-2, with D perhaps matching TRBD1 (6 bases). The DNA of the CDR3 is TGTGCCAGCAGCTTTACAGCTCCGGGGGGCGATGGCTACACCTTC. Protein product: CASSFTAPGGDGYTF.